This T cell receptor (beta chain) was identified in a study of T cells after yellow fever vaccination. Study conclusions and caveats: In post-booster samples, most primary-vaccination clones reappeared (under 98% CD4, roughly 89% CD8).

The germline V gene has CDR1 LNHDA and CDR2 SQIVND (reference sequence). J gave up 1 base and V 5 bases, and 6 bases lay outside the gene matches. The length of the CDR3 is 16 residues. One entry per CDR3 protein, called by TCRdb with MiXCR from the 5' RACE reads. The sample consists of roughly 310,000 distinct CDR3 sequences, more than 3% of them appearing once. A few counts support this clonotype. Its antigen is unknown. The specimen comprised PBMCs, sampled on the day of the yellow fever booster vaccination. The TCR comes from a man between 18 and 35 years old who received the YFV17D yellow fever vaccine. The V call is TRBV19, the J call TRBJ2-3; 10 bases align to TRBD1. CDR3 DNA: TGTGCCAGTAGTCCCGGACAGGGGGAAGGCACAGATACGCAGTATTTT. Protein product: CASSPGQGEGTDTQYF.